This T cell receptor beta chain emerged from a study of cytomegalovirus exposure and HLA in healthy donors. At the level of the study: As released early, the data held some 80 million unique TCRs from HLA-typed donors. Broader study findings: Reportedly, fewer N-insertions than the roughly 700-donor mean appeared in an Asian-associated ancestry cluster in a later analysis.

The PCR was carried out with 60 Vbeta primers and 13 Jbeta primers. Assay: immunoSEQ multiplex PCR; the TCRdb copy retains only in-frame clones and omits some. The sample holds 210,000 or so clones, roughly 83% seen once. Notes on this clone: Its matching antigen is unknown.

In germline, CDR1 is MNHNS, CDR2 SASEGT. J lost 6 bases, V lost 5 bases, and 10 bases had no gene match. The length of the CDR3 is 15 residues. Sequencing was carried out using PBMCs. The clonotype originates from a boy between 2 and 15 years old in good health and CMV-seronegative. This chain connects TRBV6-1 to TRBJ2-1; 7 nucleotides match TRBD2. CDR3 bases: TGTGCCAGCAGTTCCCGGGGGGTAATTGGCAATGAGCAGTTCTTC. Protein: CASSSRGVIGNEQFF.